This is a list of T cell receptor beta chains from one sample in a study of OX40 agonist ivuxolimab in advanced cancers. The data were produced by immunoSEQ multiplex PCR, yet TCRdb's version contains in-frame clones alone and is incomplete. The table has 43,000 or so clones, 80% to 90% seen once. Sequencing used CD4+ or CD8+ T cells sorted from blood, obtained in a trial of the OX40 agonist ivuxolimab. Source of these receptors: an adult with an advanced solid tumor such as melanoma, head and neck, liver or kidney cancer. CDR3s include the opening cysteine and the closing phenylalanine or tryptophan. D genes are given only for firm matches. Where a row states a size, it is once, few, many or the class of an expanded clone; other rows omit it.

TRBD1	13	TRBV29-1	TRBJ1-2	.	CSVAPQGVGGYTF	TGCAGCGTTGCCCCTCAGGGGGTTGGTGGCTACACCTTC
TRBD1	15	TRBV5-1	TRBJ2-2	.	CASSTGQANTGELFF	TGCGCCAGCAGCACGGGACAGGCGAACACCGGGGAGCTGTTTTTT
.	12	TRBV10-3	TRBJ2-1	.	CAINTGGDEQFF	TGTGCCATCAATACAGGGGGGGATGAGCAGTTCTTC
TRBD2	13	TRBV5-1	TRBJ2-7	once	CASSPRLAGEQYF	TGCGCCAGCAGCCCGAGACTAGCGGGCGAGCAGTACTTC
TRBD1	12	TRBV30	TRBJ1-2	.	CANRGQGYGYTF	TGTGCCAACAGGGGGCAGGGCTATGGCTACACCTTC
TRBD2	16	TRBV5-3	TRBJ2-7	once	CARSATLAGGAYEQYF	TGTGCCAGAAGCGCTACTCTAGCGGGAGGGGCCTACGAGCAGTACTTC
.	14	TRBV18	TRBJ2-7	.	CASSPRDGAYEQYF	TGTGCCAGCTCACCACGGGACGGAGCCTACGAGCAGTACTTC
.	15	TRBV5-1	TRBJ2-3	.	CASSLARSFTDTQYF	TGCGCCAGCAGCTTAGCACGATCCTTCACAGATACGCAGTATTTT
TRBD2	15	TRBV5-5	TRBJ2-5	.	CASSLAGLVRETQYF	TGTGCCAGCAGCTTGGCTGGACTAGTCCGCGAGACCCAGTACTTC
TRBD2	15	TRBV2	TRBJ2-1	.	CASRLAGVLGNEQFF	TGTGCCAGCAGACTAGCGGGAGTTCTGGGCAATGAGCAGTTCTTC
.	13	TRBV11-3	TRBJ2-3	few	CASSLGSQGTQYF	TGTGCCAGCAGCTTAGGTAGCCAAGGTACGCAGTATTTT
TRBD2	17	TRBV7-9	TRBJ2-3	.	CASSLATPSGRTDTQYF	TGTGCCAGCAGCTTAGCGACTCCTAGCGGGAGAACAGATACGCAGTATTTT
.	11	TRBV30	TRBJ1-1	.	CAWSVLTEAFF	TGTGCCTGGAGTGTACTGACTGAAGCTTTCTTT
TRBD1	15	TRBV5-1	TRBJ2-2	.	CASSWTGVNTGELFF	TGCGCCAGCAGCTGGACAGGGGTCAACACCGGGGAGCTGTTTTTT
.	16	TRBV4-1	TRBJ2-4	.	CASSQGPGVTKNIQYF	TGCGCCAGCAGCCAAGGACCGGGAGTAACCAAAAACATTCAGTACTTC
.	16	TRBV5-4	TRBJ2-6	.	CASSLHFSSGANVLTF	TGTGCCAGCAGCCTACATTTTAGCTCTGGGGCCAACGTCCTGACTTTC
.	13	TRBV12-2	TRBJ2-7	.	CASRLGQDREQYF	TGTGCAAGTCGCTTAGGACAGGACAGGGAGCAGTACTTC
.	13	TRBV5-1	TRBJ2-3	.	CASSLQGGDTQYF	TGCGCCAGCAGCTTACAGGGTGGCGATACGCAGTATTTT